The 5 T cell receptor beta chains listed next were all sequenced from one sample in a study of blood T cell repertoires in COVID-19. Sequencing was performed with immunoSEQ multiplex PCR; in TCRdb, only in-frame clones are kept and a portion is missing. The sample consists of 15,000 to 20,000 clones, around 80% of them appearing once. The sequencing sample was made of peripheral blood. Every receptor here comes from an older man with acute or convalescent COVID-19.

The chain has TRBV7-9 and TRBJ2-1, with D perhaps matching TRBD1 (7 bases). Trimming shortened V by 5 bases and J by 3 bases, and 11 bases separated the two germline ends. Germline CDR1 and CDR2: SEHNR and FQNEAQ (reference sequence). This CDR3 spans 14 amino acids. The CDR3 DNA is TGTGCCAGCAGCCCAGGGGGGAGCTACAATGAGCAGTTCTTC. Protein product: CASSPGGSYNEQFF.

CDR3: CASSLGGDTEAFF. CDR3 DNA sequence: TGTGCCAGCAGCTTAGGCGGGGACACTGAAGCTTTCTTT. The chain links TRBV13 to TRBJ1-1; D not certain. The V and J ends lost 0 bases and 3 bases respectively, with 5 bases between them. This CDR3 spans 13 amino acids. CDR1 and CDR2 from the germline V gene are PRHDT and FYEKMQ (reference sequence).

This chain connects TRBV5-4 to TRBJ1-2, with 8 bases aligning to TRBD1. In germline, CDR1 is SGHNT, CDR2 YYREEE (reference sequence). V trimming: 1 base; J trimming: 7 bases; junction bases outside the gene matches: 9. CDR3 length: 15 amino acids. The CDR3 protein is CASSLQTGVVGGYTF. The CDR3 region has the DNA TGTGCCAGCAGCTTGCAGACAGGGGTCGTAGGTGGCTACACCTTC.

J is TRBJ2-1 and V is TRBV25-1, with TRBD2 matching 7 bases. This CDR3 is 13 amino acids long. CDR1 is MGHDK, CDR2 SYGVNS, per germline. Trimming took 3 bases from V and 7 from J; bases not matched to a gene: 3. The DNA for the CDR3 is TGTGCCAGCAGTGAGGGACTAACTAATGAGCAGTTCTTC. It yields the protein CASSEGLTNEQFF. Together with reference TRBV25-1 and TRBJ2-1, the CDR3 gives the full variable domain: EADIYQTPRYLVIGTGKKITLECSQTMGHDKMYWYQQDPGMELHLIHYSYGVNSTEKGDLSSESTVSRIRTEHFPLTLESARPSHTSQYLCASSEGLTNEQFFGPGTRLTVL.

The gene calls are TRBV15 and TRBJ1-5, with D possibly matching TRBD1 (5 bases). In germline, CDR1 is LNHNV, CDR2 YYDKDF (reference sequence). Trimming pared 1 base from V and 4 bases from J, leaving 8 bases between. The CDR3 has 14 amino acids. CDR3 sequence: CATSRAGGNQPQHF. As DNA, the CDR3 is TGTGCCACCAGCAGAGCCGGGGGAAATCAGCCCCAGCATTTT.